This T cell receptor (beta chain) was found in a study of a mutant IDH1 vaccine in newly diagnosed glioma. The overall study: The therapy given earlier, which was standard therapy, consisted of radiotherapy, temozolomide, or both, and most of the patients received both.

On this clone itself: What it recognizes is unknown.

Only in-frame clones appear in the TCRdb table, and some are missing; sequencing was by immunoSEQ multiplex PCR. Of about 59,000 clones listed, roughly 80% are singletons. V was clipped by 4 bases and J by 0 bases, with 7 bases between them. The CDR3 loop spans 13 amino acids. The germline CDR1 and CDR2 sequences are SGHAT and FQNNGV. As for time point: week 47, end of study. What each vaccine dose contained was 300 ug of mutant IDH1 20-mer peptide, accompanied by topical imiquimod. The material sequenced was PBMCs, taken from a glioma patient whose treatment included an IDH1 peptide vaccine. The receptor comes from a man aged 30-40 years with glioma. This chain joins TRBV11-2 and TRBJ2-7; D is undetermined. CDR3 sequence reads: CASSSGPSYEQYF. DNA of the CDR3: TGTGCCAGCAGCTCCGGTCCCTCCTACGAGCAGTACTTC.